The 17 T cell receptor beta chains below all came from one sample that was sequenced in a study of T cell responses to AZD1222 COVID-19 vaccine (dated by TCRdb to the early 2020s). Libraries were built with the immunoSEQ multiplex PCR assay. TCRdb retrieved this table from immuneACCESS and kept in-frame rearrangements only. Not all clones are present; in checked studies, unresolved V genes account for under half, and no reason is known for the remainder. The sample table shows roughly 99,000 clones, and 70% to 90% are seen once. The ten biggest clones cover 4.8% of the sample. Interpreted using the paper, the time point label stands for: about 28 days (+/-7) after the second vaccine dose. Sequencing was performed on peripheral blood, taken 28 days after the second AZD1222 dose. Receptors were obtained from an adult who received the AZD1222 COVID-19 vaccine.

This clone was seen a handful of times. V usage is TRBV24-1 and J usage is TRBJ2-3; D is unresolved. CDR3 length: 14 amino acids. Germline assignment: CDR1 KGHDR and CDR2 SFDVKD. V lost 0 bases and J lost 6, with 9 bases in between. The CDR3: CATSDLGPQDTQYF. CDR3 coding DNA: TGTGCCACCAGTGATTTGGGGCCACAGGATACGCAGTATTTT.

This clone was found a few times. The rearrangement links TRBV9 to TRBJ1-1, with TRBD1 matching over 7 bases. Trimming removed 4 bases from V and 0 bases from J; junction bases left unmatched: 6. This CDR3 comprises 15 residues. CDR1 and CDR2 (germline): SGDLS, YYNGEE. The CDR3 DNA sequence: TGTGCCAGCAGCTTCGGACAGGCTATGAACACTGAAGCTTTCTTT. This sequence encodes CASSFGQAMNTEAFF.

This chain joins TRBV7-9 and TRBJ1-1; D gene uncertain. CDR1 SEHNR and CDR2 FQNEAQ come from the germline V gene (reference sequence). The length of the CDR3 is 15 residues. The V end was cut by 1 base, the J end by 3 bases, with 12 bases between. DNA for the CDR3: TGTGCCAGCAGCTTAGAACCGGGTATGTACACTGAAGCTTTCTTT. Protein sequence: CASSLEPGMYTEAFF.

This chain uses TRBV4-3 with TRBJ2-3; D is undetermined. V lost 0 bases to trimming and J lost 0 bases, with 7 bases between them. CDR1 LGHNA and CDR2 YSLEER come from the germline V gene. The CDR3 covers 15 residues. The CDR3 DNA is TGCGCCAGCAGCCAAGACGGTGAGAGCACAGATACGCAGTATTTT. Its protein is CASSQDGESTDTQYF.

The DNA of the CDR3 is TGTGCCAGCAGCTTGGCGGGGAGATCTAGTGAAAAACTGTTTTTT. The encoded protein is CASSLAGRSSEKLFF. The chain has TRBV5-6 and TRBJ1-4; unclear D gene. Looked up from germline, CDR1 is SGHDT and CDR2 is YYEEEE. The CDR3 sequence is 15 residues long. The V end lost 0 bases, the J end lost 7 bases, and 13 bases lay between the germline ends.

This clone was seen only once. J is TRBJ2-1 and V is TRBV14; TRBD1 or TRBD2 may be the D gene (5 bases each). The CDR3 is 15 amino acids. Trimming pared 0 bases from V and 8 bases from J, leaving 14 bases between. Germline V CDR1 and CDR2: SGHDN, FVKESK. The CDR3 coding sequence is TGTGCCAGCAGCCAAGATCTTCAGGGACGGCATGAGCAGTTCTTC. Translation gives CASSQDLQGRHEQFF.

The chain has TRBV5-8 and TRBJ1-5; possible D gene TRBD1, 6 bases. The CDR3 has 13 amino acids. Trimming cost V 4 bases and J 5 bases, with 10 bases left between them. In germline, CDR1 is SGHTS, CDR2 YDEGEE. The CDR3 region is CASSRGAYQPQHF. For the CDR3, the DNA is TGTGCCAGCAGCCGGGGGGCCTATCAGCCCCAGCATTTT.

CDR3 residues: CAWSYLGQSEAFF. The CDR3 DNA reads TGTGCCTGGAGTTACCTTGGACAGAGTGAAGCTTTCTTT. The chain links TRBV30 to TRBJ1-1; tentatively, D is TRBD1 (6 bases). Trimming took 2 bases from V and 7 from J, leaving 14 bases between them. Germline loops: CDR1 GTSNPN, CDR2 SVGIG (reference sequence). This CDR3 is 13 amino acids long.

The chain combines TRBV7-8 with TRBJ1-2; no firm D call. The germline CDR1 and CDR2 sequences are SGHVS and FQNEAQ. V was trimmed by 4 bases and J by 4 bases, leaving 19 bases between them. The CDR3 has 16 residues. The CDR3 coding sequence is TGTGCCAGCAGCTCCAGAACGACCGGGAGAGGCTATGGCTACACCTTC. Translation: CASSSRTTGRGYGYTF.

The V call is TRBV24-1, the J call TRBJ2-1; 10 bases map to TRBD2. This CDR3 is 18 amino acids long. V was pared by 1 base and J by 6 bases, with 11 bases of the junction left unmatched. Per germline, CDR1 KGHDR and CDR2 SFDVKD. This chain's CDR3 is CATSDFPMSSGGRNEQFF. The CDR3 nucleotides read TGTGCCACCAGTGATTTCCCCATGAGTAGCGGGGGGCGCAATGAGCAGTTCTTC.

V usage is TRBV30 and J usage is TRBJ1-2; unclear D gene. This CDR3 contains 10 residues. The germline V gene encodes CDR1 GTSNPN and CDR2 SVGIG (reference sequence). CDR3 sequence: CATGDYGYTF. In DNA, the CDR3 is TGTGCTACCGGGGACTATGGCTACACCTTC.

The V call is TRBV3-1 (or the pseudogene TRBV3-2), the J call TRBJ1-1; TRBD1 matches at 8 bases. The CDR3 is 14 amino acids. Trimming removed 5 bases from V and 6 bases from J; junction bases left unmatched: 8. The V gene's germline CDR1 is LGHDT and CDR2 YNNKEL (reference sequence). Here the CDR3 reads CASSSRGRFPEAFF. CDR3 in DNA: TGTGCCAGCAGCTCCAGGGGGCGCTTCCCTGAAGCTTTCTTT.

This clone showed up just a few times. J is TRBJ2-7 and V is TRBV6-5; 8 nucleotides line up with TRBD1. V lost 2 bases to trimming and J lost 1 base; unmatched junction nucleotides: 4. CDR3 length: 15 residues. Germline V CDR1 and CDR2: MNHEY, SVGAGI. The CDR3 loop reads CASSYVQGASYEQYF. The CDR3, as DNA: TGTGCCAGCAGTTACGTTCAGGGGGCATCCTACGAGCAGTACTTC.

This chain joins TRBV30 and TRBJ2-3; 9 bases map to TRBD2. The CDR3 totals 14 residues. CDR1 is GTSNPN, CDR2 SVGIG, per germline (reference sequence). V shed 3 bases and J 3 bases; nucleotides not matched to a gene: 4. In nucleotides, the CDR3 is TGTGCCTGGAGCGCGAGCGGGGGGACAGATACGCAGTATTTT. As protein: CAWSASGGTDTQYF.

The genes are TRBV12-3 or TRBV12-4 and TRBJ1-3, with 7 nucleotides matching TRBD1. The CDR3 runs to 13 residues. After removal of 8 bases from V and 0 bases from J, the junction contained 1 base not matched to a gene. The CDR3 DNA reads TGTGCCAGCCAGGGGGACTCTGGAAACACCATATATTTT. Encoded protein: CASQGDSGNTIYF.

CDR3 sequence (DNA): TGTGCCAGCAGTTACTTGGAGAACACTGAAGCTTTCTTT. Protein: CASSYLENTEAFF. The rearrangement joins TRBV6-2 or TRBV6-3 to TRBJ1-1; no clear D. Trimming cost V 1 base and J 1 base, with 4 bases left between them. Germline V gene data show CDR1 as MNHEY and CDR2 as SVGEGT. The CDR3 runs 13 residues.

The V call is TRBV10-3, the J call TRBJ1-4; weak D call: TRBD1 (5 bases). Germline CDR1 ENHRY, CDR2 SYGVKD. The CDR3 totals 14 residues. V was pared by 6 bases and J by 8 bases, with 16 bases between. In nucleotides, the CDR3 is TGTGCCATCAGCGTGGAGGGCCGGGACGAAAAACTGTTTTTT. This gives the protein CAISVEGRDEKLFF.